This record concerns one T cell receptor (beta chain) sequence. Its matching antigen is unknown. The data stem from a study of somatic mutations in cytotoxic T cells in rheumatoid arthritis. The data were produced by immunoSEQ multiplex PCR, yet TCRdb's version contains in-frame clones alone and is incomplete. In the table there are some 15,000 clones, 77% of which are singletons. General study results and limits: Healthy controls showed no age-related rise in CD8+ clonality, whereas rheumatoid arthritis patients did.

Trimming took off 2 bases at V and 1 base at J, with 11 bases between the two ends. The CDR3 contains 15 residues. The V gene's germline CDR1 is SGHAT and CDR2 FQNNGV. The rearrangement joins TRBV11-2 to TRBJ1-1; D might be TRBD1 (5 bases). Sequencing input: CD8+ T cells sorted from blood. The sequence derives from an adult with rheumatoid arthritis. The DNA for the CDR3 is TGTGCCAGCAGCTTAAGGGCAGGGCAGAACACTGAAGCTTTCTTT. As protein: CASSLRAGQNTEAFF.